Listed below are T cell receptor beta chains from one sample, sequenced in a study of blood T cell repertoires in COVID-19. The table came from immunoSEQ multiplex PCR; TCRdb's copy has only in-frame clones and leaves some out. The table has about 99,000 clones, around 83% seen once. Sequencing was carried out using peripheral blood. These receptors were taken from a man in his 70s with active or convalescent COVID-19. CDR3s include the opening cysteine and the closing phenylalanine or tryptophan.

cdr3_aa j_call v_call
CASSLGDRDQPQHF TRBJ1-5 TRBV7-2
CASSFENSGGSADTQYF TRBJ2-3 TRBV13
CAIRGVNTEAFF TRBJ1-1 TRBV10-3
CASNQGWRYYGYTF TRBJ1-2 TRBV19
CASSGWGTGGQPETQYF TRBJ2-5 TRBV7-2
CASGSGLSDTQYF TRBJ2-3 TRBV12-5
CASSVRVTGELFF TRBJ2-2 TRBV9
CASSLETGRGYTEAFF TRBJ1-1 TRBV7-8
CASTPTTGAAGELFF TRBJ2-2 TRBV19
CASSFLTSGVGDTQYF TRBJ2-3 TRBV6-5
CASSQDEVTQYF TRBJ2-5 TRBV14
CASSLDRAEQYF TRBJ2-7 TRBV11-1
CSAYRVTGTEAFF TRBJ1-1 TRBV29-1
CASSRTSGVYNEQFF TRBJ2-1 TRBV5-5
CATSLSGRPNEKLFF TRBJ1-4 TRBV15
CASSVGQGRSPLHF TRBJ1-6 TRBV9
CASSLLAGLNTEAFF TRBJ1-1 TRBV5-1
CASSLWRNEKLFF TRBJ1-4 TRBV5-6
CASSPPSRQGTEAFF TRBJ1-1 TRBV18
CASSENGRRNLPLHF TRBJ1-6 TRBV2
CASSLGTSGRTDTQYF TRBJ2-3 TRBV11-2
CAWSSRGYEKLFF TRBJ1-4 TRBV30
CASSQQGYEKLFF TRBJ1-4 TRBV18
CASTDLQSSYNEQFF TRBJ2-1 TRBV5-6
CASSVGGTDTQYF TRBJ2-3 TRBV7-2
CASSLMGGDQPQHF TRBJ1-5 TRBV5-8
CASSLQSDTQYF TRBJ2-3 TRBV28
CASSQSKKGRGTSNTGELFF TRBJ2-2 TRBV23-1
CASSPGQGAGTGELFF TRBJ2-2 TRBV5-1
CASSLGGAGEQYF TRBJ2-7 TRBV12-3/TRBV12-4
CASSLGTSGITGELFF TRBJ2-2 TRBV19
CASSSGTGYSPLHF TRBJ1-6 TRBV18